The clone carrying this T cell receptor beta chain was seen ten or more times. CDR3 length: 14 residues. Germline assignment: CDR1 ENHRY and CDR2 SYGVKD. Unmatched junction bases numbered 7, after V lost 7 bases and J lost 2 bases. Investigators amplified TCR beta CDR3 regions from RNA transcripts. Following a first-round RT-PCR that used HTBI primers, a second-round multiplex PCR was carried out. TCRdb re-derived calls from the multiplex PCR reads in MiXCR, one entry per CDR3 protein. The sample consists of approximately 540,000 distinct CDR3 sequences, approximately 35% of them appearing once. This record comes from a study of Graves' ophthalmopathy and Graves' hyperthyroidism.

The chain has TRBV10-3 and TRBJ1-2; the match to TRBD1 covers 7 bases. The clonotype originates from an adult man with Graves' hyperthyroidism. Sequenced sample: peripheral blood or thyroid tissue (not recorded which). The CDR3 DNA reads as TGTGCCATCACTAAAGCGACAGGGAACTATGGCTACACCTTC. Translating gives CAITKATGNYGYTF.